This TCR beta chain emerged from a study of CD8+ T cells in alopecia areata. General study findings and limits: The study also sequences resident alphabeta T cells of normal skin in scalp samples.

The authors extracted RNA and reverse transcribed it into cDNA as the sequencing template. Assay used: immunoSEQ multiplex PCR; TCRdb lists only in-frame clones, some missing. Of some 200,000 clones in the sample, more than 50% were seen once. This clone appeared once. Its antigen is still unknown. Germline trimming cut 4 bases from V and 3 bases from J; bases unmatched to any gene: 6. Germline V lookup: CDR1 SGDLS, CDR2 YYNGEE. CDR3 length equals 15 residues. The J gene is TRBJ2-7, the V gene TRBV9, with 11 bases matching TRBD1. This TCR was recovered from a human donor in good health. Sequencing was performed on CD8+ T cells sorted from blood. The CDR3 here is CASSPPGTGGYEQYF. The CDR3 DNA follows: TGTGCCAGCAGCCCTCCAGGGACAGGGGGCTACGAGCAGTACTTC.